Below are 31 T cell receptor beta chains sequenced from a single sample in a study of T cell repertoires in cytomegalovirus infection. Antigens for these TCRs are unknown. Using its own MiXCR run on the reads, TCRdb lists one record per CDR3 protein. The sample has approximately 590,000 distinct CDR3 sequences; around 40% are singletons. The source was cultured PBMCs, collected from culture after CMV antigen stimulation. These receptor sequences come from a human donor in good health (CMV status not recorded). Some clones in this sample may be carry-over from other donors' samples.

DNA of the CDR3: TGCAGTGCTAGAGGACCTAGGCCCCTCAACGAGCAGTACTTC. This encodes CSARGPRPLNEQYF. The V gene is TRBV20-1, the J gene TRBJ2-7, with D unresolved. V lost 1 base and J 5 bases, leaving 15 bases between the germline ends. The CDR3 length is 14 residues. Germline CDR1 is DFQATT and CDR2 is SNEGSKA (reference sequence).

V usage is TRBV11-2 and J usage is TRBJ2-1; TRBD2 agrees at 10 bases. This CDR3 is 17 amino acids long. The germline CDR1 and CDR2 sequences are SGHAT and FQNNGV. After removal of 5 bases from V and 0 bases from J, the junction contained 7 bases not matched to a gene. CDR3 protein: CASSPGLAASSYNEQFF. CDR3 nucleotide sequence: TGTGCCAGCAGCCCCGGACTAGCGGCCAGCTCCTACAATGAGCAGTTCTTC.

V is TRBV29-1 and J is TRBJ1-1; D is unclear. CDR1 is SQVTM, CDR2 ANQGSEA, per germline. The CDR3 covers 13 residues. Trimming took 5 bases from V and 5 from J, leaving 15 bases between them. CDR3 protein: CSVTPSWGTEAFF. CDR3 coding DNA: TGCAGCGTTACACCCTCATGGGGAACTGAAGCTTTCTTT.

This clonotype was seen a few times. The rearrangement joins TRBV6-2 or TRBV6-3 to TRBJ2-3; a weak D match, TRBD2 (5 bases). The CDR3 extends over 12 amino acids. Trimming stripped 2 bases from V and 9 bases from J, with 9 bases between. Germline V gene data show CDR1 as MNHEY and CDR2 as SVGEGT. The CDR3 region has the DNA TGTGCCAGCAGTTACCCTGGACTCACGCAGTATTTT. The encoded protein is CASSYPGLTQYF.

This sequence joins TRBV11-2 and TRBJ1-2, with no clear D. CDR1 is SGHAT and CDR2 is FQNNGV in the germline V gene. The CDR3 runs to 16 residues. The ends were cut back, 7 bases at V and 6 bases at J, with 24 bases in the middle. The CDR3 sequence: CASTLSWGLGLHGYTF. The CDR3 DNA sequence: TGTGCCAGCACCCTATCCTGGGGTCTAGGTTTGCATGGCTACACCTTC. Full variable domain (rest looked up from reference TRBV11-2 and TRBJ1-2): EAGVAQSPRYKIIEKRQSVAFWCNPISGHATLYWYQQILGQGPKLLIQFQNNGVVDDSQLPKDRFSAERLKGVDSTLKIQPAKLEDSAVYLCASTLSWGLGLHGYTFGSGTRLTVV.

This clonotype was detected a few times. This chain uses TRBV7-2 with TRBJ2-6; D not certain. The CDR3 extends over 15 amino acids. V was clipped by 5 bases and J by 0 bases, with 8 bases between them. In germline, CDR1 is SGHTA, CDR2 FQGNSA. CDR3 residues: CASSTYGSGANVLTF. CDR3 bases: TGTGCCAGCAGCACCTACGGCTCTGGGGCCAACGTCCTGACTTTC.

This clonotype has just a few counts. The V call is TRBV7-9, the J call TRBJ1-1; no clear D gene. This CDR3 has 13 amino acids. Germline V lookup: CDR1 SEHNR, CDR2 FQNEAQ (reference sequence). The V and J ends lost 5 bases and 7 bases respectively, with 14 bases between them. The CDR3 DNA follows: TGTGCCAGCAGCCACGCCCTACAGAGTGAAGCTTTCTTT. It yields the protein CASSHALQSEAFF.

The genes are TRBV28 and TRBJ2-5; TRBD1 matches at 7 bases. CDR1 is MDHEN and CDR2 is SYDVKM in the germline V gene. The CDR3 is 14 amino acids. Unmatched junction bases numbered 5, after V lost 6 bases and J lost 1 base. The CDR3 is CASSPGQLQETQYF. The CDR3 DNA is TGTGCCAGCAGCCCGGGACAGCTCCAAGAGACCCAGTACTTC. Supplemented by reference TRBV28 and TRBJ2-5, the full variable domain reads DVKVTQSSRYLVKRTGEKVFLECVQDMDHENMFWYRQDPGLGLRLIYFSYDVKMKEKGDIPEGYSVSREKKERFSLILESASTNQTSMYLCASSPGQLQETQYFGPGTRLLVL.

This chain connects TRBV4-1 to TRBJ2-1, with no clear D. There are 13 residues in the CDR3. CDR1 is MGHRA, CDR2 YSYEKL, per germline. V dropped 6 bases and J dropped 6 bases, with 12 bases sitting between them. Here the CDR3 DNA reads TGCGCCAGCAGTCCTCTGTCTGGCAATGAGCAGTTCTTC. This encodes CASSPLSGNEQFF.

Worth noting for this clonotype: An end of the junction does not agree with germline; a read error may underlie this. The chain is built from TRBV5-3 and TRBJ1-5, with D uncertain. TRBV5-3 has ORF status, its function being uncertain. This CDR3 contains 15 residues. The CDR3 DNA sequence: TGTGCCAGCAGCTTAGGGAGGTCTAGCAATCAGCCCCAGCATTTT. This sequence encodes CASSLGRSSNQPQHF.

As DNA, the CDR3 is TGCGCCAGCAGCGTCGGGACGGAGAATTCACCCCTCCACTTT. It specifies CASSVGTENSPLHF. The chain links TRBV5-1 to TRBJ1-6, with D possibly being TRBD1 (5 bases). Trimming took 4 bases from V and 7 from J, leaving 12 bases between them. The CDR3 has 14 amino acids. Germline CDR1 is SGHRS and CDR2 is YFSETQ.

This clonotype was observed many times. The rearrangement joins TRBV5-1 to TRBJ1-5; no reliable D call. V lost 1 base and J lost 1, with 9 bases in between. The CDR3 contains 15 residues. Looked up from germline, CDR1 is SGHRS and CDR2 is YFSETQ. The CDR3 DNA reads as TGCGCCAGCAGCTTGATGGGCACAAGCAATCAGCCCCAGCATTTT. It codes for CASSLMGTSNQPQHF.

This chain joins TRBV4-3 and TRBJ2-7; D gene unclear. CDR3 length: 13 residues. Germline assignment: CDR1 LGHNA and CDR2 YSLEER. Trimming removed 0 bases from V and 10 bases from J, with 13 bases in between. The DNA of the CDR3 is TGCGCCAGCAGCCAAGAATACGGGTGGGATCAGTACTTC. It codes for CASSQEYGWDQYF.

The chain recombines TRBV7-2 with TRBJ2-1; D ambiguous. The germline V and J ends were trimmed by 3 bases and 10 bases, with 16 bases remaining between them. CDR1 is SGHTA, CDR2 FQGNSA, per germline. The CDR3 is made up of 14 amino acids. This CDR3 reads CASSLSIVGQEQFF. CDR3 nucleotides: TGTGCCAGCAGCTTGTCAATAGTAGGGCAGGAGCAGTTCTTC.

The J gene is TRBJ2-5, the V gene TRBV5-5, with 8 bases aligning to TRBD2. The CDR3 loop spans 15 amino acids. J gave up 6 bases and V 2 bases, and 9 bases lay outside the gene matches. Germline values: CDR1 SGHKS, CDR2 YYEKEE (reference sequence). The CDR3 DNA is TGTGCCAGCAGCTTATACGGACTAGCTGCGAAGACCCAGTACTTC. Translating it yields CASSLYGLAAKTQYF. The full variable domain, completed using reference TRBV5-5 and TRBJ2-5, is DAGVTQSPTHLIKTRGQQVTLRCSPISGHKSVSWYQQVLGQGPQFIFQYYEKEERGRGNFPDRFSARQFPNYSSELNVNALLLGDSALYLCASSLYGLAAKTQYFGPGTRLLVL.

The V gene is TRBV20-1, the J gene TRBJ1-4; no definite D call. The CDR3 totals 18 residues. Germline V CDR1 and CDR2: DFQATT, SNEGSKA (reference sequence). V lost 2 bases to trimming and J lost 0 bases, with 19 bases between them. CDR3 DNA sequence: TGCAGTGCTAGAAACTACGAGGACCACGGGGCAACTAATGAAAAACTGTTTTTT. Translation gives CSARNYEDHGATNEKLFF.

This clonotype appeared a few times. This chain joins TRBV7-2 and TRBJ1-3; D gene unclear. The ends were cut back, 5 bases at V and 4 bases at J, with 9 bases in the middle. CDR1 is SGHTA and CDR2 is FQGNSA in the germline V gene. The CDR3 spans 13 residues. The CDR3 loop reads CASSRTIGNTIYF. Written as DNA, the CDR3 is TGTGCCAGCAGCCGAACTATCGGAAACACCATATATTTT.

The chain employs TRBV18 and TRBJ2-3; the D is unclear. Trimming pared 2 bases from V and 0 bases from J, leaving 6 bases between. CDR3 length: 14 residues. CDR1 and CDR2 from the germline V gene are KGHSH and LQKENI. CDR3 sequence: CASSPEMSTDTQYF. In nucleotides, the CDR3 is TGTGCCAGCTCACCAGAGATGAGCACAGATACGCAGTATTTT.

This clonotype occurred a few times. CDR3 sequence (DNA): TGTGCCAGCAGCCTCGGGCTGCCCGGGGAGCTGTTTTTT. Its protein product is CASSLGLPGELFF. The chain has TRBV7-6 and TRBJ2-2; D remains ambiguous. V lost 5 bases to trimming and J lost 6 bases, with 10 bases between them. CDR3 length: 13 residues. CDR1 and CDR2 (germline): SGHVS, FNYEAQ.

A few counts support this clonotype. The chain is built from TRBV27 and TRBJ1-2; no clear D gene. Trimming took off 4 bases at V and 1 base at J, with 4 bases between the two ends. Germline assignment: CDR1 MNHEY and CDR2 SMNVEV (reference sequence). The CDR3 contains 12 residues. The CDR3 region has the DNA TGTGCCAGCAGTTCCAATAACTATGGCTACACCTTC. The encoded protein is CASSSNNYGYTF.

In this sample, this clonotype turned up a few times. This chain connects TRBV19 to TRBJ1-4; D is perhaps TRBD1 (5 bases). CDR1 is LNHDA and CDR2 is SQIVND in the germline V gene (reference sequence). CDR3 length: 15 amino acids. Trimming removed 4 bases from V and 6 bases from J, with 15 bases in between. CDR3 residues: CASSTYLRGDEKLFF. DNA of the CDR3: TGTGCCAGTAGTACCTACCTGCGAGGGGATGAAAAACTGTTTTTT.

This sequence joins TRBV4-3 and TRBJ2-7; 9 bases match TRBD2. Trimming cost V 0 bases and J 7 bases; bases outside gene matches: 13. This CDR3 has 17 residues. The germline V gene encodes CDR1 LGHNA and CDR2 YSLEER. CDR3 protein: CASSQDSPAGGLREQYF. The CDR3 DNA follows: TGCGCCAGCAGCCAAGATAGTCCGGCGGGAGGGCTTCGGGAGCAGTACTTC.

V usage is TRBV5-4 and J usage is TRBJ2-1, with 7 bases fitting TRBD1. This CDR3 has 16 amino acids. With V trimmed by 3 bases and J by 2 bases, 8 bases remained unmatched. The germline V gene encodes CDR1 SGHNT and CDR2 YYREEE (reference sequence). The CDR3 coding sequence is TGTGCCAGCAGCTCGATGACAGGGCTTACCTACAATGAGCAGTTCTTC. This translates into CASSSMTGLTYNEQFF.

In DNA, the CDR3 is TGTGCCAGTAGTCGGGACGGCAAAGCTGGCTACACCTTC. Protein product: CASSRDGKAGYTF. The chain recombines TRBV19 with TRBJ1-2, with D perhaps matching TRBD1 (5 bases). With 5 bases removed from V and 7 bases from J, the gap between germline ends came to 14 bases. Germline lookup yields CDR1 LNHDA and CDR2 SQIVND (reference sequence). The length of the CDR3 is 13 residues.

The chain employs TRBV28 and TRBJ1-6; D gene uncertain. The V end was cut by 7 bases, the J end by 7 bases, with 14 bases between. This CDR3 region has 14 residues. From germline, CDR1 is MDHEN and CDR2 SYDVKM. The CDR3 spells CASNLAQPNSPLHF. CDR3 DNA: TGTGCCAGCAATCTGGCCCAGCCCAATTCACCCCTCCACTTT.

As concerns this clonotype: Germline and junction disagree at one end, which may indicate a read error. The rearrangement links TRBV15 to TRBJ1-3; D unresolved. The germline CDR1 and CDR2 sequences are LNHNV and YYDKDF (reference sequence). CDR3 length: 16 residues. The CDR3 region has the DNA TGTGCCACCAGCAGAGATCTAAGGGTGTCTGGAAACACCTTATATTTT. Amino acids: CATSRDLRVSGNTLYF. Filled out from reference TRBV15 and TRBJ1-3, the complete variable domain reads DAMVIQNPRYQVTQFGKPVTLSCSQTLNHNVMYWYQQKSSQAPKLLFHYYDKDFNNEADTPDNFQSRRPNTSFCFLDIRSPGLGDTAMYLCATSRDLRVSGNTLYFGEGSWLTVV.

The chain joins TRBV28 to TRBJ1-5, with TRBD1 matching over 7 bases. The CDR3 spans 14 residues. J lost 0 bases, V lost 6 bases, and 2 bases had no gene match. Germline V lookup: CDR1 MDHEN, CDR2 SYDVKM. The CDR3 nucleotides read TGTGCCAGCAGCGCAGGGGGTAGCAATCAGCCCCAGCATTTT. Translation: CASSAGGSNQPQHF.

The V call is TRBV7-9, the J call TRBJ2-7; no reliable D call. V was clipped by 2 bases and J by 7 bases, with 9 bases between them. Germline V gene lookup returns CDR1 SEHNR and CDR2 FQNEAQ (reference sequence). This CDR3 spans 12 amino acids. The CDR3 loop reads CASSLIVVEQYF. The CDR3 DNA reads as TGTGCCAGCAGCTTAATAGTGGTGGAGCAGTACTTC. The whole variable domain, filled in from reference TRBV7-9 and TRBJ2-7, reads DTGVSQNPRHKITKRGQNVTFRCDPISEHNRLYWYRQTLGQGPEFLTYFQNEAQLEKSRLLSDRFSAERPKGSFSTLEIQRTEQGDSAMYLCASSLIVVEQYFGPGTRLTVT.

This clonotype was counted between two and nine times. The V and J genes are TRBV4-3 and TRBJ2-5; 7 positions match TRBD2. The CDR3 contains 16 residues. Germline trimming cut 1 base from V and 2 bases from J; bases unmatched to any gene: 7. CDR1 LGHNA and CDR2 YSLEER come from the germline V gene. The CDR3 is CASSQVLWGGQETQYF. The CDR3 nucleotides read TGCGCCAGCAGCCAAGTACTGTGGGGGGGGCAAGAGACCCAGTACTTC.

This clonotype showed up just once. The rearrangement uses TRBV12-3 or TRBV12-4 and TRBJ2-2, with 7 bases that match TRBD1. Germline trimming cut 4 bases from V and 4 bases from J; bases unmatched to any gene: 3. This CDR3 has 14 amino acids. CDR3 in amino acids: CASSSGQVTGELFF. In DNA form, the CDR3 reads TGTGCCAGCAGTTCCGGACAGGTCACCGGGGAGCTGTTTTTT.

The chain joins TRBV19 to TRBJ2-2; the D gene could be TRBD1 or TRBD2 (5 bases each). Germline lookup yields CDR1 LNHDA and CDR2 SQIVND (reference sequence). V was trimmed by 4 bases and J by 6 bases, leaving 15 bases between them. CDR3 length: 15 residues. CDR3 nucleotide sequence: TGTGCCAGTAGTACTGGGGCAGGGAGTGCCGGGGAGCTGTTTTTT. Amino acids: CASSTGAGSAGELFF.